This T cell receptor (beta chain) was profiled in a study of monozygotic twins with inflammatory bowel disease. Reanalyzing the 5' RACE reads, TCRdb keeps one entry per CDR3 protein, without DNA. Its table records fewer than 550,000 distinct CDR3 sequences. The clonotype was recovered from a human donor with ulcerative colitis or Crohn's disease, or a healthy co-twin of an affected twin (not recorded which). The source material was blood.

CDR3 sequence reads: CSAWGQGNQLQHF. This chain joins TRBV20-1 and TRBJ1-5; TCRdb indicates TRBD1, and absent DNA this call remains unverified. From germline, CDR1 is DFQATT and CDR2 SNEGSKA (reference sequence). This CDR3 is built from 13 residues.